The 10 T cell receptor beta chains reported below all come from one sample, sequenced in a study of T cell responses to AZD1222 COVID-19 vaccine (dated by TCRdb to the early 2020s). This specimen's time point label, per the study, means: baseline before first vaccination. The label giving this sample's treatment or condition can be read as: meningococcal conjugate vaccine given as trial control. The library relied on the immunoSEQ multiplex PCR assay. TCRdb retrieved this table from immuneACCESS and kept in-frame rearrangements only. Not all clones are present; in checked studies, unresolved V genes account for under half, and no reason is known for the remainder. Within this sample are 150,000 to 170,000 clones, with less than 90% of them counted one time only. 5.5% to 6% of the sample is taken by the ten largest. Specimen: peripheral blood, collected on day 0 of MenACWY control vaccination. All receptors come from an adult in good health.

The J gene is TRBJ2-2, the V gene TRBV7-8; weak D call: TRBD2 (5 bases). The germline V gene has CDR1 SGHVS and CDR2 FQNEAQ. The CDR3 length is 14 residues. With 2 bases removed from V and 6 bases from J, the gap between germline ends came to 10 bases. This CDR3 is CASSLYLEAGELFF. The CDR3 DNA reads TGTGCCAGCAGCTTATATTTGGAGGCCGGGGAGCTGTTTTTT. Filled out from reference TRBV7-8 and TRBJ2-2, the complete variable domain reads GAGVSQSPRYKVAKRGQDVALRCDPISGHVSLFWYQQALGQGPEFLTYFQNEAQLDKSGLPSDRFFAERPEGSVSTLKIQRTQQEDSAVYLCASSLYLEAGELFFGEGSRLTVL.

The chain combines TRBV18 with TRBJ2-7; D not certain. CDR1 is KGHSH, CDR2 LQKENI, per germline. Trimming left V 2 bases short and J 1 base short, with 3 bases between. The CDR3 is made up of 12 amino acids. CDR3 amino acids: CASSPNSYEQYV. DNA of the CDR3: TGTGCCAGCTCACCAAATTCCTACGAGCAGTACGTC.

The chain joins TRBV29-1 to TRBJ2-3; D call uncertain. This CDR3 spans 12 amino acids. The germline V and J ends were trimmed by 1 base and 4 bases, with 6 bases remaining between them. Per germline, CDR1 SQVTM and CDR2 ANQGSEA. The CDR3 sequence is CSVEAEADTQYF. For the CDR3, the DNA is TGCAGCGTTGAAGCTGAGGCAGATACGCAGTATTTT.

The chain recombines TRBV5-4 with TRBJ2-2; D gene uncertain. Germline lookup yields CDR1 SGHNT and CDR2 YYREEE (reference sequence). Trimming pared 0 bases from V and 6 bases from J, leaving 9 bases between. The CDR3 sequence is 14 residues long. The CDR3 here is CASSLEHGAGELFF. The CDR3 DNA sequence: TGTGCCAGCAGCTTGGAGCATGGGGCCGGGGAGCTGTTTTTT.

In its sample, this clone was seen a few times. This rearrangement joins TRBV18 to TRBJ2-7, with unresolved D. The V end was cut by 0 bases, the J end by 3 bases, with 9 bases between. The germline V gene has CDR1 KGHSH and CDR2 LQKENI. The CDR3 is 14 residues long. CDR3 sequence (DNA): TGTGCCAGCTCACCACCGGCGCTTGGCTACGAGCAGTACTTC. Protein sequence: CASSPPALGYEQYF.

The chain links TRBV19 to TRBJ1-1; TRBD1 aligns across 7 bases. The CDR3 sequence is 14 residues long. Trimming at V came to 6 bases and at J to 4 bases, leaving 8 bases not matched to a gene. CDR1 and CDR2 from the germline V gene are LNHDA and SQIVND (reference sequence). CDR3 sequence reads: CASSTGVLVTEAFF. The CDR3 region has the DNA TGTGCCAGTAGCACAGGGGTATTGGTCACTGAAGCTTTCTTT.

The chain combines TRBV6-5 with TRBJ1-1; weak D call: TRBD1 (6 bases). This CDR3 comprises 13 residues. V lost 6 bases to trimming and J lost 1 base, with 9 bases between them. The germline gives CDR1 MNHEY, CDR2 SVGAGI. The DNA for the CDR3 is TGTGCCAGCAGGGGACAATCGAACACTGAAGCTTTCTTT. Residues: CASRGQSNTEAFF.

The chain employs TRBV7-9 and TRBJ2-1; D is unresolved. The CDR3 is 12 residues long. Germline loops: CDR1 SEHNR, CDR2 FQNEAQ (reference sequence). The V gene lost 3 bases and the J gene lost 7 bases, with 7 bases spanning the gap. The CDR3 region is CASSFPLNEQFF. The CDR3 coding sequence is TGTGCCAGCAGCTTCCCCCTTAATGAGCAGTTCTTC.

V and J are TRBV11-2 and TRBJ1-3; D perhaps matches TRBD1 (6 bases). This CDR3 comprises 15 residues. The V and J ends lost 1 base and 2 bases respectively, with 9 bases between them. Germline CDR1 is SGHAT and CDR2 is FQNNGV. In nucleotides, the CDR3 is TGTGCCAGCAGCTTAGGCGCAGGGGCTGGAAACACCATATATTTT. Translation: CASSLGAGAGNTIYF.

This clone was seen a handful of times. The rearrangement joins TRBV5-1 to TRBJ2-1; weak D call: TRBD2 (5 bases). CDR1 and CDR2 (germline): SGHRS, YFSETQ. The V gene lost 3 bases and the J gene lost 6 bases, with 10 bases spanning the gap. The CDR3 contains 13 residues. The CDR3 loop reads CASSSLGGNEQFF. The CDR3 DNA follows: TGCGCCAGCAGCTCCCTTGGAGGCAATGAGCAGTTCTTC.